This entry describes one TCR beta chain. What it binds is unknown. The germline V and J ends were trimmed by 5 bases and 1 base, with 2 bases remaining between them. The germline V gene has CDR1 MNHEY and CDR2 SVGAGI. The CDR3 covers 12 residues. This record belongs to a study of cytomegalovirus exposure and HLA in healthy donors. Findings and limits, study-wide: DRB1 had the most TCR associations and HLA-C the fewest, a later analysis found, with rates varying by HLA locus.

The PCR contained 60 Vbeta and 13 Jbeta primers. The repertoire was sequenced with immunoSEQ multiplex PCR; TCRdb's copy has only in-frame clones and lacks some. The table has 190,000 or so clones, 80% seen once. The chain uses TRBV6-5 and TRBJ2-2; D gene unclear. The specimen sequenced was PBMCs. The clonotype was recovered from a boy between 5 and 17 years old in good health and CMV-seronegative. CDR3 region: CASSQNTGELFF. As DNA, the CDR3 is TGTGCCAGCAGTCAGAACACCGGGGAGCTGTTTTTT.